A selection of T cell receptor beta chains follows, all from one sample in a study of blood T cell repertoires in COVID-19. The assay was immunoSEQ multiplex PCR, and TCRdb's table has in-frame clones only and misses some. The data hold about 170,000 clones, with roughly 90% observed a single time. Source material: peripheral blood. The receptors originated from a man between 18 and 29 years old with COVID-19, enrolled during active disease. Each CDR3 is given with its conserved first and last residue. The D gene is left open where the match is weak. Not every row has a clone size; where given, it reads once, few, many or a size class.

size	V	length	J	D	CDR3	DNA
NA	TRBV30	20	TRBJ2-4	NA	CAWSVTYSIKPFLVKNIQYF	TGTGCCTGGAGTGTTACCTACTCTATCAAACCTTTTCTGGTCAAAAACATTCAGTACTTC
NA	TRBV7-2	18	TRBJ2-3	TRBD2	CASSLELAGGPRTDTQYF	TGTGCCAGCAGCTTAGAACTAGCGGGAGGGCCGCGCACAGATACGCAGTATTTT
NA	TRBV5-4	13	TRBJ2-1	NA	CASSSGLINEQFF	TGTGCCAGCAGCTCCGGACTGATCAATGAGCAGTTCTTC
NA	TRBV27	18	TRBJ2-3	NA	CASSLLWPGVTPTDTQYF	TGTGCCAGCAGTTTATTATGGCCAGGGGTCACCCCCACAGATACGCAGTATTTT
NA	TRBV7-6	17	TRBJ2-7	TRBD1	CASSLTGGGEAGYEQYF	TGTGCCAGCAGCCTTACAGGGGGCGGAGAGGCGGGGTACGAGCAGTACTTC
NA	TRBV7-3	13	TRBJ2-5	NA	CASSLQGWETQYF	TGTGCCAGCAGCTTACAGGGATGGGAGACCCAGTACTTC
NA	TRBV28	15	TRBJ1-5	NA	CASSLPGGGNQPQHF	TGTGCCAGCAGTTTACCAGGAGGCGGCAATCAGCCCCAGCATTTT
NA	TRBV28	13	TRBJ2-1	NA	CASRGLPYNEQFF	TGTGCCAGCAGAGGACTACCGTACAATGAGCAGTTCTTC
NA	TRBV30	15	TRBJ1-4	NA	CAWSAGHPTNEKLFF	TGTGCCTGGAGTGCGGGACACCCAACTAATGAAAAACTGTTTTTT
NA	TRBV4-3	16	TRBJ1-2	NA	CASSQDRKGRRYGYTF	TGCGCCAGCAGCCAAGATCGTAAGGGGCGCAGGTATGGCTACACCTTC
NA	TRBV10-3	13	TRBJ2-7	NA	CAISESISYEQYF	TGTGCCATCAGTGAGTCGATTAGCTACGAGCAGTACTTC
NA	TRBV3-1/TRBV3-2	18	TRBJ2-2	TRBD1	CASSQTFDRVTNTGELFF	TGTGCCAGCAGCCAGACCTTCGACAGGGTGACGAACACCGGGGAGCTGTTTTTT
NA	TRBV7-3	15	TRBJ2-7	TRBD2	CASSLTGGRIHEQYF	TGTGCCAGCAGCTTAACGGGCGGGAGGATCCACGAGCAGTACTTC
NA	TRBV9	14	TRBJ2-7	TRBD1	CASSVQGASYEQYF	TGTGCCAGCAGCGTACAGGGGGCGTCCTACGAGCAGTACTTC
NA	TRBV15	15	TRBJ2-1	NA	CATSSTGVSYNEQFF	TGTGCCACCAGCAGCACGGGAGTCTCCTACAATGAGCAGTTCTTC
once	TRBV5-6	15	TRBJ2-7	NA	CASSPQGLASYEQYF	TGTGCCAGCAGCCCGCAGGGGTTGGCCTCCTACGAGCAGTACTTC
NA	TRBV28	15	TRBJ1-5	TRBD1	CASSLGTAPGQPQHF	TGTGCCAGCAGTTTGGGGACAGCCCCGGGGCAGCCCCAGCATTTT
NA	TRBV7-9	19	TRBJ2-1	TRBD2	CASSPGRGLADLSGHEQFF	TGTGCCAGCAGCCCCGGGCGGGGACTAGCAGATCTTTCAGGCCATGAGCAGTTCTTC
once	TRBV7-9	15	TRBJ2-3	NA	CASSLEGRATDTQYF	TGTGCCAGCAGCTTAGAGGGCAGGGCAACAGATACGCAGTATTTT
NA	TRBV12-3/TRBV12-4	13	TRBJ1-2	NA	CASTIGPRGGYTF	TGTGCCAGCACCATCGGTCCCCGGGGTGGCTACACCTTC
NA	TRBV6-5	15	TRBJ1-1	TRBD1	CASRQGAGPNTEAFF	TGTGCCAGCCGACAGGGCGCGGGACCGAACACTGAAGCTTTCTTT
NA	TRBV27	15	TRBJ1-4	NA	CASSLSTGTGEKLFF	TGTGCCAGCAGTTTATCTACCGGGACTGGAGAAAAACTGTTTTTT
NA	TRBV30	15	TRBJ1-2	TRBD1	CAWRGNRGLNYGYTF	TGTGCCTGGAGGGGGAACAGGGGTTTAAACTATGGCTACACCTTC
once	TRBV25-1	13	TRBJ1-6	NA	CASMPGGGSPLHF	TGTGCCAGCATGCCAGGCGGGGGTTCACCCCTCCACTTT
NA	TRBV6-5	15	TRBJ2-1	TRBD2	CASRTGTSSYNEQFF	TGTGCCAGCAGAACCGGGACTAGCTCCTACAATGAGCAGTTCTTC
NA	TRBV6-1	15	TRBJ1-5	NA	CASSEVRGSNQPQHF	TGTGCCAGCAGTGAAGTAAGGGGGAGCAATCAGCCCCAGCATTTT
NA	TRBV19	13	TRBJ1-1	NA	CASSIGQNTEAFF	TGTGCCAGTAGTATTGGGCAGAACACTGAAGCTTTCTTT
NA	TRBV3-1/TRBV3-2	15	TRBJ2-7	TRBD1	CASSLGTGKGYEQYF	TGTGCCAGCAGCCTGGGGACAGGGAAGGGATACGAGCAGTACTTC
NA	TRBV5-1	19	TRBJ2-1	NA	CASHNPDRLAGLRHNEQFF	TGCGCCAGCCACAATCCGGACAGGTTAGCGGGGCTACGACACAATGAGCAGTTCTTC
NA	TRBV3-1/TRBV3-2	14	TRBJ2-6	NA	CASSQELSPNVLTF	TGTGCCAGCAGCCAAGAGCTCAGTCCCAACGTCCTGACTTTC
NA	TRBV24-1	12	TRBJ2-2	NA	CATSLEVGELFF	TGTGCCACCAGCTTAGAAGTTGGGGAGCTGTTTTTT
NA	TRBV7-9	14	TRBJ1-6	NA	CASSFRQINSPLHF	TGTGCCAGCAGCTTCCGACAGATTAATTCACCCCTCCACTTT
NA	TRBV30	12	TRBJ1-1	NA	CAWSVRVTEAFF	TGTGCCTGGAGTGTACGGGTCACTGAAGCTTTCTTT
NA	TRBV6-5	13	TRBJ2-1	NA	CASTTDRFNEQFF	TGTGCCAGCACAACGGACAGATTCAATGAGCAGTTCTTC
NA	TRBV6-5	13	TRBJ2-1	TRBD1	CASRRSPGGEQFF	TGTGCCAGCCGCAGGAGCCCAGGGGGTGAGCAGTTCTTC
NA	TRBV5-8	13	TRBJ1-2	NA	CASSLRGTYGYTF	TGTGCCAGCAGCTTGAGGGGCACCTATGGCTACACCTTC
NA	TRBV2	15	TRBJ2-7	TRBD2	CASSEEVAGVYEQYF	TGTGCCAGCAGTGAGGAAGTAGCGGGAGTATACGAGCAGTACTTC
NA	TRBV27	16	TRBJ2-1	NA	CASSLSGAGPYNEQFF	TGTGCCAGCAGTTTATCGGGGGCAGGGCCCTACAATGAGCAGTTCTTC
NA	TRBV7-9	14	TRBJ1-5	NA	CASSYSFVNQPQHF	TGTGCCAGCAGTTACTCCTTCGTCAATCAGCCCCAGCATTTT
NA	TRBV5-6	15	TRBJ2-7	TRBD2	CASSLGLAVSYEQYF	TGTGCCAGCAGCTTGGGACTAGCGGTATCCTACGAGCAGTACTTC
NA	TRBV11-3	16	TRBJ2-1	TRBD2	CASSLGLAGNYNEQFF	TGTGCCAGCAGCTTGGGTCTAGCGGGGAATTACAATGAGCAGTTCTTC
NA	TRBV10-3	13	TRBJ1-1	NA	CAIGAGLNTEAFF	TGTGCCATCGGTGCGGGTTTGAACACTGAAGCTTTCTTT
NA	TRBV5-1	16	TRBJ2-2	TRBD2	CASSLAGGRGTGELFF	TGCGCCAGCTCCCTAGCGGGAGGACGGGGCACCGGGGAGCTGTTTTTT
NA	TRBV27	16	TRBJ2-7	TRBD2	CASSSLSSGRADEQYF	TGTGCCAGCAGTTCTCTCTCTAGCGGGAGAGCCGACGAGCAGTACTTC
once	TRBV9	14	TRBJ2-5	NA	CASSVDVPGETQYF	TGTGCCAGCAGCGTAGATGTACCGGGGGAGACCCAGTACTTC
NA	TRBV28	15	TRBJ2-5	NA	CASTLGVAKRETQYF	TGTGCCAGCACCTTAGGGGTAGCCAAGAGGGAGACCCAGTACTTC
once	TRBV6-4	17	TRBJ2-1	NA	CASSAPHRAGAYNEQFF	TGTGCCAGCAGTGCGCCCCACAGGGCGGGAGCCTACAATGAGCAGTTCTTC
once	TRBV5-4	18	TRBJ2-1	TRBD2	CASSLGGTSGSSYNEQFF	TGTGCCAGCAGCTTGGGGGGGACTAGCGGAAGCTCCTACAATGAGCAGTTCTTC
NA	TRBV30	13	TRBJ1-5	NA	CAWRGTSNQPQHF	TGTGCCTGGCGCGGGACGTCCAATCAGCCCCAGCATTTT
NA	TRBV11-2	18	TRBJ2-6	NA	CASSLFSQPGTGTNVLTF	TGTGCCAGCAGCCTCTTTTCACAGCCAGGGACTGGGACCAACGTCCTGACTTTC